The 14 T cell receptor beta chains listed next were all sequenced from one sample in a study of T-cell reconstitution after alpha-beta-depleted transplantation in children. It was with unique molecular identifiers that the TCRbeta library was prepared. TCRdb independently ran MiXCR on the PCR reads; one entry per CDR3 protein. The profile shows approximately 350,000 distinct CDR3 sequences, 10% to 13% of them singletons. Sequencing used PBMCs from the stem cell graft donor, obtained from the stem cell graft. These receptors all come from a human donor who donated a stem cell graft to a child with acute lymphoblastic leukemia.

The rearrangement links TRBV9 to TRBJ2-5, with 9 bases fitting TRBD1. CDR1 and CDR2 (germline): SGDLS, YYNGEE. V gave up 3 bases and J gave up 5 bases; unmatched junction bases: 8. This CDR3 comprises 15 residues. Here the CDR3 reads CASSDVDRGRETQYF. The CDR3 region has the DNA TGTGCCAGCAGCGACGTGGACAGGGGCCGGGAGACCCAGTACTTC.

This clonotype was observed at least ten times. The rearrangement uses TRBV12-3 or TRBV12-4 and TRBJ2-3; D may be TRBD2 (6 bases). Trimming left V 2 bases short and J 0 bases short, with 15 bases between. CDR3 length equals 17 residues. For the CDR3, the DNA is TGTGCCAGCAGTTTACATCGTAGCGGTTCTAGCACAGATACGCAGTATTTT. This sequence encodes CASSLHRSGSSTDTQYF.

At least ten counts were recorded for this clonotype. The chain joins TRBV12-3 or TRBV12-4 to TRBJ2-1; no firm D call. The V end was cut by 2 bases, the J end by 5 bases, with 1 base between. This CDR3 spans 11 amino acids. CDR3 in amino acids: CASSLNNEQFF. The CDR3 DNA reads TGTGCCAGCAGTTTAAACAATGAGCAGTTCTTC.

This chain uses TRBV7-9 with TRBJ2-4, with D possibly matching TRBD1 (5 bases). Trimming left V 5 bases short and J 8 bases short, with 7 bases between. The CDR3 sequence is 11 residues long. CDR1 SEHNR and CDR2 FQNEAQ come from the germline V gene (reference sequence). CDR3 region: CASSGRDIQYF. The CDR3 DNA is TGTGCCAGCAGCGGCAGGGACATTCAGTACTTC.

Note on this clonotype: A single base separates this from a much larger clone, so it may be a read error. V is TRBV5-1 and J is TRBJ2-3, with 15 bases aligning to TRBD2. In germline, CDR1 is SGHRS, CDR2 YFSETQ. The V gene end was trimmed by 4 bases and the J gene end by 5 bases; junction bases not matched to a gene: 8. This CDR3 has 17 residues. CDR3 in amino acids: CASSGLAGGARIDTQYF. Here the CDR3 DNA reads TGCGCCAGCAGCGGACTAGCGGGAGGGGCGCGCATAGATACGCAGTATTTT.

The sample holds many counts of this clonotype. This CDR3 reads CRPSSDDNIQYF. For the CDR3, the DNA is TGCAGGCCCTCTTCCGATGATAACATTCAGTACTTC. The gene calls are TRBV20-1 and TRBJ2-4; no definite D call. The V gene's germline CDR1 is DFQATT and CDR2 SNEGSKA (reference sequence). There are 12 residues in the CDR3.

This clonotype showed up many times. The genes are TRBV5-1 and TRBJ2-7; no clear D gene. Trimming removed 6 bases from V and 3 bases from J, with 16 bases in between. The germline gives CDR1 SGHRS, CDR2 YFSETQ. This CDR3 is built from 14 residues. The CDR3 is CASTPRGRGYEQYF. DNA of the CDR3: TGCGCCAGCACCCCCCGAGGAAGAGGCTACGAGCAGTACTTC.

CDR3 nucleotides: TGTGCCAGCAGCTTAAGTGGCGCAACTAATGAAAAACTGTTTTTT. It codes for CASSLSGATNEKLFF. V and J are TRBV7-3 and TRBJ1-4; no clear D gene. Germline CDR1 SGHTA, CDR2 FQGTGA. The V end was cut by 1 base, the J end by 0 bases, with 6 bases between. The length of the CDR3 is 15 residues.

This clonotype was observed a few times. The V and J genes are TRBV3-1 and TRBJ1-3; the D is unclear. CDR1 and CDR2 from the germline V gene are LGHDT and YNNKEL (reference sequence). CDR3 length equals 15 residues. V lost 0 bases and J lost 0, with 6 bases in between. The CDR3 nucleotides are TGTGCCAGCAGCCAAGATTTTACCTCTGGAAACACCATATATTTT. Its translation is CASSQDFTSGNTIYF.

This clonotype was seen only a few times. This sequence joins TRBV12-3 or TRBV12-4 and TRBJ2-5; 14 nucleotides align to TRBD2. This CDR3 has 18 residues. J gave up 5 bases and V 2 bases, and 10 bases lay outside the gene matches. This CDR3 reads CASSLRGTSGRLVETQYF. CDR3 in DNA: TGTGCCAGCAGTTTACGGGGGACTAGCGGGAGATTGGTTGAGACCCAGTACTTC.

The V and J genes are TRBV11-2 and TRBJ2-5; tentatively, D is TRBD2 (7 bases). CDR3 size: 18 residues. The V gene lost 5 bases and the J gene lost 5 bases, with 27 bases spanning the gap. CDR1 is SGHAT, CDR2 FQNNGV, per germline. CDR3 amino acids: CASSGRGSGSHRAETQYF. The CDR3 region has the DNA TGTGCCAGCAGCGGGAGGGGTAGCGGGTCCCACAGGGCGGAGACCCAGTACTTC. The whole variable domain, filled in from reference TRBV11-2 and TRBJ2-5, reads EAGVAQSPRYKIIEKRQSVAFWCNPISGHATLYWYQQILGQGPKLLIQFQNNGVVDDSQLPKDRFSAERLKGVDSTLKIQPAKLEDSAVYLCASSGRGSGSHRAETQYFGPGTRLLVL.

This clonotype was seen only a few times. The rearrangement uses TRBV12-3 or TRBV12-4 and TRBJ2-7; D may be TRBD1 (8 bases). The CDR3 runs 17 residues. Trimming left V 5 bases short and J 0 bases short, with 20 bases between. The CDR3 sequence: CASSPPAGQDSSYEQYF. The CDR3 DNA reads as TGTGCCAGCAGTCCCCCAGCGGGACAGGATAGCTCCTACGAGCAGTACTTC.

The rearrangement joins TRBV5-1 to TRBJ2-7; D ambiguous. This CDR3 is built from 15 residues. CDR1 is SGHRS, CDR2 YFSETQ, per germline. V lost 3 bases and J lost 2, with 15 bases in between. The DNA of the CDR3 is TGCGCCAGCAGCTGGTGGTATCCCGAGACCTACGAGCAGTACTTC. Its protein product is CASSWWYPETYEQYF. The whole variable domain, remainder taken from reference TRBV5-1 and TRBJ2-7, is KAGVTQTPRYLIKTRGQQVTLSCSPISGHRSVSWYQQTPGQGLQFLFEYFSETQRNKGNFPGRFSGRQFSNSRSEMNVSTLELGDSALYLCASSWWYPETYEQYFGPGTRLTVT.

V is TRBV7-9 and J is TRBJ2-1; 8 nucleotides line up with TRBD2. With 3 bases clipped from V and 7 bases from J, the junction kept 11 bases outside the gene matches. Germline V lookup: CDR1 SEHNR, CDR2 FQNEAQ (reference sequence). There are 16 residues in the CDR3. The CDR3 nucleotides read TGTGCCAGCAGCTTGGTCTCGGGAGGGCCTCGTAATGAGCAGTTCTTC. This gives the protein CASSLVSGGPRNEQFF.